These 31 T cell receptor beta chains share one sample of origin, sequenced in a study of blood T cell repertoires in COVID-19. Clones were sequenced by immunoSEQ multiplex PCR, and TCRdb holds only the in-frame ones, with some missing. The data contain about 52,000 clones, 70% to 85% of them singletons. Specimen: peripheral blood. Receptors were obtained from a man older than 75 with COVID-19, enrolled during active disease.

The chain uses TRBV29-1 and TRBJ1-2; 7 bases line up with TRBD1. V shed 7 bases, J shed 8 bases, and the junction held 19 bases outside the gene matches. Germline CDR1 reads SQVTM; CDR2 reads ANQGSEA. CDR3 size: 15 residues. The CDR3 DNA reads TGCAGCGGCGAACCAAGGACAGGTCAGGTCGGGGGCTACACCTTC. Amino acids: CSGEPRTGQVGGYTF.

In this sample, this clone turned up a few times. The rearrangement joins TRBV15 to TRBJ1-2; TRBD1 matches at 10 bases. The CDR3 is 17 amino acids. The J segment lost 7 bases and the V segment lost 3 bases, leaving 14 bases of the junction unmatched. CDR1 and CDR2 (germline): LNHNV, YYDKDF (reference sequence). The CDR3 DNA sequence: TGTGCCACCAGCAGGGATTCCGGGACAGGGGTCCTCAGTGGCTACACCTTC. This sequence encodes CATSRDSGTGVLSGYTF.

The J gene is TRBJ2-1, the V gene TRBV4-3, with 11 bases identical to TRBD2. The CDR3 has 17 residues. The germline CDR1 and CDR2 sequences are LGHNA and YSLEER. Trimming took 1 base from V and 5 from J; bases not matched to a gene: 7. CDR3 region: CASSQARASGRHNEQFF. The CDR3 nucleotides are TGCGCCAGCAGCCAAGCCCGGGCTAGCGGGAGGCACAATGAGCAGTTCTTC.

The chain carries TRBV2 and TRBJ1-2, with TRBD1 identical over 9 bases. The CDR3 is 13 residues long. J gave up 4 bases and V 10 bases, and 7 bases lay outside the gene matches. From germline, CDR1 is SNHLY and CDR2 FYNNEI. The CDR3 is CATQRDRAYGYTF. The CDR3 region has the DNA TGTGCCACTCAGAGGGACAGGGCCTATGGCTACACCTTC.

V is TRBV7-2 and J is TRBJ1-2, with TRBD1 matching over 7 bases. The CDR3 has 14 amino acids. The V gene end was trimmed by 5 bases and the J gene end by 5 bases; junction bases not matched to a gene: 8. Germline CDR1 and CDR2: SGHTA and FQGNSA. The CDR3, as DNA: TGTGCCAGCAGCGCAGGGACAGACATGTATGGCTACACCTTC. Its protein product is CASSAGTDMYGYTF.

The chain carries TRBV3-1 (or the pseudogene TRBV3-2) and TRBJ2-3; D call uncertain. This CDR3 contains 13 residues. Germline V gene lookup returns CDR1 LGHDT and CDR2 YNNKEL (reference sequence). V was cut by 0 bases and J by 9 bases, with 10 bases left in between. The chain's CDR3 is CASSQEMRSTQYF. CDR3 sequence (DNA): TGTGCCAGCAGCCAAGAAATGCGCTCCACGCAGTATTTT.

The chain carries TRBV9 and TRBJ2-1; no clear D. From germline, CDR1 is SGDLS and CDR2 YYNGEE. The CDR3 is made up of 13 amino acids. V was trimmed by 2 bases and J by 3 bases, leaving 6 bases between them. The CDR3: CASSVGSYNEQFF. The CDR3 DNA sequence: TGTGCCAGCAGCGTGGGCAGCTACAATGAGCAGTTCTTC.

This chain connects TRBV10-1 to TRBJ1-5; D not certain. Germline V gene sequence: CDR1 WNHNN, CDR2 SYGVQD (reference sequence). The V end was cut by 4 bases, the J end by 2 bases, with 18 bases between. This CDR3 has 17 residues. The DNA for the CDR3 is TGCGCCAGCAGTGTCCCCCCCGGGGTCTGGTGCAATCAGCCCCAGCATTTT. This gives the protein CASSVPPGVWCNQPQHF.

CDR3 in amino acids: CASAPRVNTEAFF. The CDR3 DNA sequence: TGCGCCAGCGCGCCCAGGGTTAACACTGAAGCTTTCTTT. This chain connects TRBV4-1 to TRBJ1-1, with a tentative D call TRBD1 (5 bases). With 8 bases removed from V and 2 bases from J, the gap between germline ends came to 12 bases. There are 13 residues in the CDR3. The germline V gene has CDR1 MGHRA and CDR2 YSYEKL.

CDR3 bases: TGTGCCAGCCATGGGACAGGGAGGGAAAAACTGTTTTTT. It yields the protein CASHGTGREKLFF. The chain combines TRBV12-3 or TRBV12-4 with TRBJ1-4, with 9 bases identical to TRBD1. J gave up 8 bases and V 8 bases, and 6 bases lay outside the gene matches. This CDR3 region has 13 residues.

The gene calls are TRBV2 and TRBJ2-4; D is possibly TRBD1 (6 bases). The CDR3 has 13 residues. V lost 6 bases to trimming and J lost 10 bases, with 16 bases between them. CDR1 SNHLY and CDR2 FYNNEI come from the germline V gene. CDR3 region: CASRGDTQGIQYF. The DNA of the CDR3 is TGTGCCAGCAGAGGGGACACCCAGGGAATTCAGTACTTC.

The chain employs TRBV5-4 and TRBJ1-2, with a tentative D call TRBD1 (5 bases). CDR3 size: 12 residues. Germline CDR1 reads SGHNT; CDR2 reads YYREEE (reference sequence). Trimming removed 0 bases at V and 5 bases at J, with 5 bases between. The CDR3 bases are TGTGCCAGCAGCTTGGAGGGGTATGGCTACACCTTC. It codes for CASSLEGYGYTF.

The chain links TRBV18 to TRBJ2-5, with a possible D match to TRBD2 (6 bases). With 2 bases removed from V and 4 bases from J, the gap between germline ends came to 11 bases. CDR1 and CDR2 (germline): KGHSH, LQKENI. This CDR3 comprises 14 residues. The DNA of the CDR3 is TGTGCCAGCTCACCATTTGGGGGGTCAGAGACCCAGTACTTC. It translates to CASSPFGGSETQYF.

The V and J genes are TRBV11-2 and TRBJ2-2; TRBD2 agrees at 7 bases. CDR3 length equals 15 residues. V dropped 5 bases and J dropped 6; count of bases not matched to a gene: 9. The germline gives CDR1 SGHAT, CDR2 FQNNGV. The CDR3 protein is CASSARDYPPGELFF. DNA for the CDR3: TGTGCCAGCAGCGCCCGGGACTACCCACCCGGGGAGCTGTTTTTT.

J is TRBJ2-5 and V is TRBV7-2, with a weak D call TRBD2 (7 bases). The CDR3 consists of 16 residues. The V and J ends lost 1 base and 4 bases respectively, with 16 bases between them. From germline, CDR1 is SGHTA and CDR2 FQGNSA. For the CDR3, the DNA is TGTGCCAGCAGCTTAGGGACTAGGGGGTCACTAGAGACCCAGTACTTC. This encodes CASSLGTRGSLETQYF.

The gene calls are TRBV5-6 and TRBJ2-7; no definite D call. Germline loops: CDR1 SGHDT, CDR2 YYEEEE. The ends were cut back, 1 base at V and 5 bases at J, with 22 bases in the middle. The CDR3 is made up of 17 amino acids. CDR3: CASSLKRRSGWSNEQYF. DNA of the CDR3: TGTGCCAGCAGCTTGAAACGAAGATCCGGGTGGAGTAACGAGCAGTACTTC.

The chain is built from TRBV30 and TRBJ1-6; TRBD1 matches 8 bases. There are 15 residues in the CDR3. V shed 0 bases and J 8 bases; nucleotides not matched to a gene: 6. The germline V gene has CDR1 GTSNPN and CDR2 SVGIG (reference sequence). Here the CDR3 reads CAWSVSGGFDSPLHF. DNA of the CDR3: TGTGCCTGGAGTGTGTCAGGGGGCTTCGATTCACCCCTCCACTTT. The full variable domain, in which reference TRBV30 and TRBJ1-6 provide the parts outside the CDR3, is SQTIHQWPATLVQPVGSPLSLECTVEGTSNPNLYWYRQAAGRGLQLLFYSVGIGQISSEVPQNLSASRPQDRQFILSSKKLLLSDSGFYLCAWSVSGGFDSPLHFGNGTRLTVT.

This clone was counted only a few times. The rearrangement joins TRBV5-1 to TRBJ1-2; D might be TRBD1 (5 bases). Trimming shortened V by 0 bases and J by 2 bases, and 8 bases separated the two germline ends. Germline values: CDR1 SGHRS, CDR2 YFSETQ. The CDR3 covers 14 residues. The CDR3 spells CASSLDAGNYGYTF. The DNA of the CDR3 is TGCGCCAGCAGCTTGGACGCAGGGAACTATGGCTACACCTTC.

A single count supports this clone. V is TRBV4-1 and J is TRBJ2-1; no reliable D call. The CDR3 has 14 amino acids. Germline CDR1 reads MGHRA; CDR2 reads YSYEKL. Deletions cut 3 bases from V and 9 bases from J, with 15 bases between. The CDR3 reads CASSHPNRRFEQFF. CDR3 bases: TGCGCCAGCAGCCACCCCAACCGGCGGTTTGAGCAGTTCTTC.

The rearrangement joins TRBV7-2 to TRBJ2-7; tentative D call: TRBD1 (5 bases). Germline CDR1 is SGHTA and CDR2 is FQGNSA. The CDR3 is made up of 14 amino acids. The ends were cut back, 6 bases at V and 7 bases at J, with 19 bases in the middle. The CDR3 region has the DNA TGTGCCAGCAGAGACGACAGTGGGCTACGGGAGCAGTACTTC. The encoded protein is CASRDDSGLREQYF. Complete variable domain (other parts from reference TRBV7-2 and TRBJ2-7): GAGVSQSPSNKVTEKGKDVELRCDPISGHTALYWYRQSLGQGLEFLIYFQGNSAPDKSGLPSDRFSAERTGGSVSTLTIQRTQQEDSAVYLCASRDDSGLREQYFGPGTRLTVT.

The chain employs TRBV2 and TRBJ1-5; 9 nucleotides match TRBD1. Germline CDR1 reads SNHLY; CDR2 reads FYNNEI. CDR3 size: 13 residues. The CDR3 is CAGSTGGGQPQHF. The CDR3 DNA reads as TGTGCTGGATCAACAGGGGGCGGACAGCCCCAGCATTTT.

J is TRBJ1-4 and V is TRBV2, with a tentative D call TRBD1 (6 bases). The CDR3 extends over 14 amino acids. Germline lookup yields CDR1 SNHLY and CDR2 FYNNEI. Trimming removed 4 bases from V and 3 bases from J, with 9 bases in between. CDR3 loop: CASSVQGSNEKLFF. CDR3 DNA sequence: TGTGCCAGCAGTGTACAGGGATCTAATGAAAAACTGTTTTTT. The complete variable domain, with remaining parts taken from reference TRBV2 and TRBJ1-4, reads EPEVTQTPSHQVTQMGQEVILRCVPISNHLYFYWYRQILGQKVEFLVSFYNNEISEKSEIFDDQFSVERPDGSNFTLKIRSTKLEDSAMYFCASSVQGSNEKLFFGSGTQLSVL.

This sequence joins TRBV18 and TRBJ2-5; TRBD1 aligns across 9 bases. V was clipped by 4 bases and J by 5 bases; unmatched bases: 5. The CDR3 length is 14 residues. Per germline, CDR1 KGHSH and CDR2 LQKENI. CDR3 DNA: TGTGCCAGCTCACGCACCGGGACAGGGGAGACCCAGTACTTC. Translation: CASSRTGTGETQYF.

The V gene is TRBV7-9, the J gene TRBJ1-2; no clear D. Germline V gene data show CDR1 as SEHNR and CDR2 as FQNEAQ (reference sequence). The V gene lost 5 bases and the J gene lost 6 bases, with 19 bases spanning the gap. The CDR3 length is 15 residues. Here the CDR3 DNA reads TGTGCCAGCAGCCCGGAGGTGCGCGTTCCCGATGGCTACACCTTC. This sequence encodes CASSPEVRVPDGYTF. The variable domain in full, with the rest retrieved from reference TRBV7-9 and TRBJ1-2, is DTGVSQNPRHKITKRGQNVTFRCDPISEHNRLYWYRQTLGQGPEFLTYFQNEAQLEKSRLLSDRFSAERPKGSFSTLEIQRTEQGDSAMYLCASSPEVRVPDGYTFGSGTRLTVV.

This clone was counted only a few times. One end of the junction is discordant with germline, which a read error may explain. The V and J genes are TRBV19 and TRBJ2-1, with a tentative D call TRBD1 (7 bases). From germline, CDR1 is LNHDA and CDR2 SQIVND (reference sequence). There are 12 residues in the CDR3. The CDR3 region is CASSIAGGPGFF. CDR3 sequence (DNA): TGTGCCAGTAGCATAGCAGGGGGGCCCGGGTTCTTC.

This chain uses TRBV19 with TRBJ1-1; possible D gene TRBD1, 6 bases. Germline V gene data show CDR1 as LNHDA and CDR2 as SQIVND (reference sequence). This CDR3 contains 16 residues. Trimming removed 6 bases at V and 0 bases at J, with 17 bases between. DNA of the CDR3: TGTGCCAGTAGCTCAGGGGCCGTTAGGTTGAACACTGAAGCTTTCTTT. Amino acids: CASSSGAVRLNTEAFF.

The rearrangement joins TRBV24-1 to TRBJ1-2; D uncertain. V was clipped by 1 base and J by 7 bases, with 9 bases between them. The CDR3 runs to 13 residues. The germline gives CDR1 KGHDR, CDR2 SFDVKD. DNA for the CDR3: TGTGCCACCAGTGATTTATTAGTGTCTGGCTACACCTTC. Its translation is CATSDLLVSGYTF.

In its sample, this clone was seen once. This chain joins TRBV19 and TRBJ1-4, with a tentative D call TRBD1 (6 bases). Germline V CDR1 and CDR2: LNHDA, SQIVND (reference sequence). This CDR3 spans 13 amino acids. V was pared by 5 bases and J by 10 bases, with 14 bases between. The DNA for the CDR3 is TGTGCCAGTAGTCCCACAGGGCTGGGAAAACTGTTTTTT. Residues: CASSPTGLGKLFF.

The rearrangement links TRBV6-6 to TRBJ1-1; the D is unclear. The CDR3 is 14 residues long. The germline gives CDR1 MNHNY, CDR2 SVGAGI (reference sequence). V lost 2 bases, J lost 1 base, and 8 bases lay in between. CDR3 region: CASSYEIWNTEAFF. The CDR3 nucleotides are TGTGCCAGCAGTTACGAGATCTGGAACACTGAAGCTTTCTTT.

The chain employs TRBV6-5 and TRBJ1-2, with D possibly TRBD1 on 6 matching bases. Trimming left V 4 bases short and J 8 bases short, with 11 bases between. Germline loops: CDR1 MNHEY, CDR2 SVGAGI. CDR3 length equals 12 residues. CDR3 in amino acids: CASSSPRGGYTF. CDR3 coding DNA: TGTGCCAGCAGTTCCCCCAGGGGAGGCTACACCTTC.

The chain carries TRBV20-1 and TRBJ2-1, with 8 bases fitting TRBD2. The germline CDR1 and CDR2 sequences are DFQATT and SNEGSKA (reference sequence). V was clipped by 6 bases and J by 7 bases; unmatched bases: 2. This CDR3 has 11 amino acids. The CDR3 loop reads CSAPSGNEQFF. CDR3 nucleotide sequence: TGCAGTGCCCCTAGCGGGAATGAGCAGTTCTTC.